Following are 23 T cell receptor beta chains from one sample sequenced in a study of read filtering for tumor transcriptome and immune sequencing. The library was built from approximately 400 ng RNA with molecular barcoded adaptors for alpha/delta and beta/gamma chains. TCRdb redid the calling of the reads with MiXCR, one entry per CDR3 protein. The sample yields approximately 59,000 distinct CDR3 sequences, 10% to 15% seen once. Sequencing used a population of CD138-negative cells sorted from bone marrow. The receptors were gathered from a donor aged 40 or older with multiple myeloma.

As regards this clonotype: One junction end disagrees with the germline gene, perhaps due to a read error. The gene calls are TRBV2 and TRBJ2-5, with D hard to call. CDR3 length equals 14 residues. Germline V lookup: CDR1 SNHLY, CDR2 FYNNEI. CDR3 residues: CVSSDLSARETQYF. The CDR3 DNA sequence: TGTGTCAGCAGTGATTTGTCAGCACGGGAGACCCAGTACTTC.

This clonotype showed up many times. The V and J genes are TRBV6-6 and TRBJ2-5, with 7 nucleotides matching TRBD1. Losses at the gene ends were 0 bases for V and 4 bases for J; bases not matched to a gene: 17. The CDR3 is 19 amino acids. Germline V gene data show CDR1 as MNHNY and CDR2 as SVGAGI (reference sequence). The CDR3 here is CASSYSRQGSSLGGETQYF. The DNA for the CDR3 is TGTGCCAGCAGTTACTCCCGACAGGGCAGTTCCCTTGGTGGAGAGACCCAGTACTTC.

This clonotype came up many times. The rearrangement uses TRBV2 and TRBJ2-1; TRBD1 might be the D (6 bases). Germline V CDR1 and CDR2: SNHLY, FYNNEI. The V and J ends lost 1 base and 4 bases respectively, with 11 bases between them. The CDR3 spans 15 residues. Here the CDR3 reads CASSEEQGVYNEQFF. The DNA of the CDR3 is TGTGCCAGCAGTGAAGAACAGGGTGTGTACAATGAGCAGTTCTTC.

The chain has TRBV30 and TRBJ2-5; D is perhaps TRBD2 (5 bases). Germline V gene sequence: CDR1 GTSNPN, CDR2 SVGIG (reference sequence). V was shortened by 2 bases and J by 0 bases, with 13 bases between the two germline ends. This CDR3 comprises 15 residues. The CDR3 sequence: CAWSRGLGYQETQYF. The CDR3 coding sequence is TGTGCCTGGAGTCGAGGACTGGGCTACCAAGAGACCCAGTACTTC.

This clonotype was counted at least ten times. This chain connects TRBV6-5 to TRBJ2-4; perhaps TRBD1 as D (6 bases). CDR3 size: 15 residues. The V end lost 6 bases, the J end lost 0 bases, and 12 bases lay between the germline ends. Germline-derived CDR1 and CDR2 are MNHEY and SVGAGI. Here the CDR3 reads CASRRDILAKNIQYF. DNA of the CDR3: TGTGCCAGCAGACGGGACATCCTAGCCAAAAACATTCAGTACTTC.

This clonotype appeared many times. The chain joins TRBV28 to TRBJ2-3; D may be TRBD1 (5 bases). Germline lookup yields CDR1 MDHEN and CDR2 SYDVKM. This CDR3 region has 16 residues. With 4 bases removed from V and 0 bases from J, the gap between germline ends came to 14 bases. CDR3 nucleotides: TGTGCCAGCAGTTCCCGGACAAAAACTAGCACAGATACGCAGTATTTT. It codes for CASSSRTKTSTDTQYF. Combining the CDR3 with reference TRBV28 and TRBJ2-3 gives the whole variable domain DVKVTQSSRYLVKRTGEKVFLECVQDMDHENMFWYRQDPGLGLRLIYFSYDVKMKEKGDIPEGYSVSREKKERFSLILESASTNQTSMYLCASSSRTKTSTDTQYFGPGTRLTVL.

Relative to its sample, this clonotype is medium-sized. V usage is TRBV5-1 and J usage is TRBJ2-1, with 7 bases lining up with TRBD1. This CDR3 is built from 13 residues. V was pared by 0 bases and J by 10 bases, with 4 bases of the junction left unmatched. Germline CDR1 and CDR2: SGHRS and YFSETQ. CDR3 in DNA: TGCGCCAGCAGCTTGGGGGACAGTGAAGAGCAGTTCTTC. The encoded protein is CASSLGDSEEQFF.

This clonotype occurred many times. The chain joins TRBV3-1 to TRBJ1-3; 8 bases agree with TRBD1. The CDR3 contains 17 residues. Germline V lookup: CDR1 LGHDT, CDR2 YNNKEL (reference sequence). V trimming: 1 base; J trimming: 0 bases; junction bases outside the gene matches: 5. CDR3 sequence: CASSQGAGGLSGNTIYF. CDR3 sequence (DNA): TGTGCCAGCAGCCAAGGGGCAGGGGGCCTCTCTGGAAACACCATATATTTT. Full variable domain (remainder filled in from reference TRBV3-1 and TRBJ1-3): DTAVSQTPKYLVTQMGNDKSIKCEQNLGHDTMYWYKQDSKKFLKIMFSYNNKELIINETVPNRFSPKSPDKAHLNLHINSLELGDSAVYFCASSQGAGGLSGNTIYFGEGSWLTVV.

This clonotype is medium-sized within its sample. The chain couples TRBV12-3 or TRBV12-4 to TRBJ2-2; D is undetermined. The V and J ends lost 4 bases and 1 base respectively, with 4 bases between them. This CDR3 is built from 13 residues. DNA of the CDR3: TGTGCCAGCAGTTGGGGGAACACCGGGGAGCTGTTTTTT. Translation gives CASSWGNTGELFF.

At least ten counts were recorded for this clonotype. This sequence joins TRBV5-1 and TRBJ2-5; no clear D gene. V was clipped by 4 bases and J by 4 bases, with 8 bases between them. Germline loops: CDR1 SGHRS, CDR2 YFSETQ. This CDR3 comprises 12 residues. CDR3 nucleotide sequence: TGCGCCAGCAGCAAGGACGGAGAGACCCAGTACTTC. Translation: CASSKDGETQYF.

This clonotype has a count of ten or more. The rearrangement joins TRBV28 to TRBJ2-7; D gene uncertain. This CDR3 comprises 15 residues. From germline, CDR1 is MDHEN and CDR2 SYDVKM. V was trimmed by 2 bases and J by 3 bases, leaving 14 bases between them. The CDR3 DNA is TGTGCCAGCAGTTTAGGGCCCCCCTTAAACTACGAGCAGTACTTC. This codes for CASSLGPPLNYEQYF.

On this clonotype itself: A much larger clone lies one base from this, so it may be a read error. DNA for the CDR3: TGTGCCAGCAGCCAAGGGCAGGGACGGTCCCAGCATTTT. Its protein product is CASSQGQGRSQHF. This chain links TRBV3-1 with TRBJ1-5; D perhaps matches TRBD1 (5 bases). Trimming cost V 1 base and J 11 bases, with 12 bases left between them. The CDR3 loop spans 13 amino acids. Germline CDR1 is LGHDT and CDR2 is YNNKEL (reference sequence).

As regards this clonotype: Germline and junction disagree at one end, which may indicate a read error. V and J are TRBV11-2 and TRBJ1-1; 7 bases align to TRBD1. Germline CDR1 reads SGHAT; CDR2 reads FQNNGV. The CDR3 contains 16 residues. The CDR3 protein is CASSLQGVSRNTEAFF. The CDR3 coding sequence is TGTGCCAGCAGCTTACAGGGGGTGTCCCGGAACACCGAAGCTTTCTTT.

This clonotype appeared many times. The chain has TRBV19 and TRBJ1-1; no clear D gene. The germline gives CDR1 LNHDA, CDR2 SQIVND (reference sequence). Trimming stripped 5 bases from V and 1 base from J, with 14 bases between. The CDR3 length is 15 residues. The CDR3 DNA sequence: TGTGCCAGTAGTCCGGGAAGCACTACGAACACTGAAGCTTTCTTT. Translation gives CASSPGSTTNTEAFF.

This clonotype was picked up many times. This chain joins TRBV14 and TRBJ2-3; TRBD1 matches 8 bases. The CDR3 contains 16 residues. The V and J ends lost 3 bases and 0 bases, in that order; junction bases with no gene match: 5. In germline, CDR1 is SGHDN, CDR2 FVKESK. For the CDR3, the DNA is TGTGCCAGCAGCCAGCTGACAGGGGCCAGCACAGATACGCAGTATTTT. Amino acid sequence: CASSQLTGASTDTQYF.

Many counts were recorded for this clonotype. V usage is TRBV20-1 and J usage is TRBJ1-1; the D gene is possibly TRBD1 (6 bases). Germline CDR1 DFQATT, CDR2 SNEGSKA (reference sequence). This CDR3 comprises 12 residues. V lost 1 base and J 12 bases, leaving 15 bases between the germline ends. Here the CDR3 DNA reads TGCAGTGCTAGAGGCCAGGGGACCGGGTCTTTCTTT. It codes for CSARGQGTGSFF.

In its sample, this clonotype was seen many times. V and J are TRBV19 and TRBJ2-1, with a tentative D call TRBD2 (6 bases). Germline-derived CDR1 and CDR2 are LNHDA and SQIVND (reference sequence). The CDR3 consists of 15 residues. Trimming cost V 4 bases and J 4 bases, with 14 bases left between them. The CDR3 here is CASSKPGLRYNEQFF. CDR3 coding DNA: TGTGCCAGTAGTAAACCGGGACTGAGGTACAATGAGCAGTTCTTC.

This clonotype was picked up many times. The DNA for the CDR3 is TGTGCCAGCACCCCTCGGGGGGCGAACACCGGGGAGCTGTTTTTT. It codes for CASTPRGANTGELFF. V gene TRBV7-2 combines with J gene TRBJ2-2, with 7 bases identical to TRBD2. J lost 0 bases, V lost 7 bases, and 5 bases had no gene match. CDR3 length equals 15 residues. From germline, CDR1 is SGHTA and CDR2 FQGNSA.

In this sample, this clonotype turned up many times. The CDR3 loop reads CASSLVFYEQFF. DNA of the CDR3: TGTGCCAGCAGCTTAGTTTTCTATGAGCAGTTCTTC. The rearrangement joins TRBV7-2 to TRBJ2-1; no firm D call. This CDR3 contains 12 residues. V shed 1 base and J shed 8 bases, with 6 bases lying between them. The germline gives CDR1 SGHTA, CDR2 FQGNSA.

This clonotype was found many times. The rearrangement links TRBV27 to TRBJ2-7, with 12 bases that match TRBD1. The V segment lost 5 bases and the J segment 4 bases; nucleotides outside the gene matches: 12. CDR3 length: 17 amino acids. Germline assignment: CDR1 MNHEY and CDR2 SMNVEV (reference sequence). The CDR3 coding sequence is TGTGCCAGCAGTCCCCCTTCGGTGGGACAGGGGGCTTACGAGCAGTACTTC. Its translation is CASSPPSVGQGAYEQYF.

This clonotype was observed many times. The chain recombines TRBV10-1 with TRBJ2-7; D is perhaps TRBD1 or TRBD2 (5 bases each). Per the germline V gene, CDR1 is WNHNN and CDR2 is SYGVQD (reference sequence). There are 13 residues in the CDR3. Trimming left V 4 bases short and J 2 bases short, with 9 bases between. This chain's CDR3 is CASSGDRTYEQYF. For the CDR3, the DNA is TGCGCCAGCAGTGGGGACCGGACCTACGAGCAGTACTTC.

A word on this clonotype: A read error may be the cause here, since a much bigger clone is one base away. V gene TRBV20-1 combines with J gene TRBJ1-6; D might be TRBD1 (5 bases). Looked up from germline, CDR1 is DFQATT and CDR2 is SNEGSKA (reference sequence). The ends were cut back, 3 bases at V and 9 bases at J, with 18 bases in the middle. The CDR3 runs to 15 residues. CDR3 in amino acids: CSASSGQGFSSPLHF. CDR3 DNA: TGCAGTGCTAGTTCGGGGCAGGGCTTTAGTTCACCCCTCCACTTT.

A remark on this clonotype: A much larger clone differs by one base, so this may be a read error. CDR3 sequence reads: CAGSLAGGSNQPQHF. The CDR3 DNA reads as TGTGCCGGCAGCTTAGCGGGAGGTAGCAATCAGCCCCAGCATTTT. The genes are TRBV11-2 and TRBJ1-5, with D unresolved. This CDR3 comprises 15 residues. CDR1 SGHAT and CDR2 FQNNGV come from the germline V gene.